Sequencing of this T cell receptor (beta chain) was carried out in a study of OX40 agonist ivuxolimab in advanced cancers. About the study: As their treatment, patients were administered ivuxolimab, an agonistic anti-OX40 (CD134) antibody. Therapy given before enrollment (anti-PD-1, anti-PD-L1 or anti-CTLA-4) was allowed, and around 40% had some.

Sequenced by immunoSEQ multiplex PCR; TCRdb stores in-frame clones only, minus some. The sample lists roughly 90,000 clones, around nine tenths occurring once. CDR1 is SGHNT, CDR2 YYREEE, per germline (reference sequence). CDR3 length: 15 amino acids. For this clone: Its matching antigen is unknown. The junction does not match germline at one end; this may be a read error.

Study observations and caveats: Doses of 0.1 to 3.0 mg/kg were accompanied by clonal expansion of CD4+ and CD8+ blood T cells by week 6.

This clonotype was sampled from an adult with an advanced solid tumor such as melanoma, head and neck, liver or kidney cancer. Sequencing used CD4+ or CD8+ T cells sorted from blood, obtained in a trial of the OX40 agonist ivuxolimab. The V gene is TRBV5-4, the J gene TRBJ1-2; possibly TRBD1 for D (6 bases). The CDR3 loop is CASSLAMVGGSGYTF. The CDR3 DNA sequence: TGTGCCAGCAGCTTGGCTATGGTAGGGGGAAGTGGCTACACTTTC.